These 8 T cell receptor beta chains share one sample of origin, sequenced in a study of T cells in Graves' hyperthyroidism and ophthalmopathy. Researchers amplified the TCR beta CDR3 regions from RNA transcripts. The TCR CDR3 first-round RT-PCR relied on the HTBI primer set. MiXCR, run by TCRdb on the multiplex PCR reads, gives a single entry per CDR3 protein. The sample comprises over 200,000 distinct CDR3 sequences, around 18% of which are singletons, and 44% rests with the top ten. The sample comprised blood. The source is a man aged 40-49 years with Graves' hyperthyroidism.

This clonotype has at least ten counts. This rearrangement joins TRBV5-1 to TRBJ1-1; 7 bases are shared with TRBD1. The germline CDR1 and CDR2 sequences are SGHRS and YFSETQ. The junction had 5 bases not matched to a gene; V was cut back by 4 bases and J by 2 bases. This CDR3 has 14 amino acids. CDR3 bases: TGCGCCAGCAGCAGGGGACAGCAAAACACTGAAGCTTTCTTT. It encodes CASSRGQQNTEAFF.

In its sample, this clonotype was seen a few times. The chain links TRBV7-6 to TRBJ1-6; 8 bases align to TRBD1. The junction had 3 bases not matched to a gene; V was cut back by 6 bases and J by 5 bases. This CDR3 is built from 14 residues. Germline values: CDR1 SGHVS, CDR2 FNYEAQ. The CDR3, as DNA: TGTGCCAGCAGGACAGGGGTCGATAATTCACCCCTCCACTTT. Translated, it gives CASRTGVDNSPLHF.

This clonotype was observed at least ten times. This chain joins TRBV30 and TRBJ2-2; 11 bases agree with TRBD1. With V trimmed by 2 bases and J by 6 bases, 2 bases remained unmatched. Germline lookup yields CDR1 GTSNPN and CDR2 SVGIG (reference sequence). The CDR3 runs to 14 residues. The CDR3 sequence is CAWSRTGGAGELFF. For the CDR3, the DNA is TGTGCCTGGAGTAGGACAGGGGGCGCCGGGGAGCTGTTTTTT. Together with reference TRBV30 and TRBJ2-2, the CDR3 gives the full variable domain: SQTIHQWPATLVQPVGSPLSLECTVEGTSNPNLYWYRQAAGRGLQLLFYSVGIGQISSEVPQNLSASRPQDRQFILSSKKLLLSDSGFYLCAWSRTGGAGELFFGEGSRLTVL.

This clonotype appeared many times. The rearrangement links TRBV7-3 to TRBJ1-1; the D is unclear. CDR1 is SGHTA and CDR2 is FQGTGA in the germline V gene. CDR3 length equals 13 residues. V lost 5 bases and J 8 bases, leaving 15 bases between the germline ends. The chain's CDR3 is CASSQQPNTEAFF. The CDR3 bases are TGTGCCAGCAGCCAACAGCCTAATACAGAAGCTTTCTTT.

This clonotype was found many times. CDR3 nucleotide sequence: TGTGCCAGCAGCCCGGGGGAGAGTTCCTACGAGCAGTACTTC. It is translated as CASSPGESSYEQYF. This rearrangement joins TRBV7-9 to TRBJ2-7; D may be TRBD2 (6 bases). CDR1 and CDR2 (germline): SEHNR, FQNEAQ (reference sequence). The CDR3 is 14 residues long. Trimming shortened V by 5 bases and J by 1 base, and 12 bases separated the two germline ends.

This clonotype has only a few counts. This CDR3 reads CASGQSGNQPQHF. The CDR3 nucleotides read TGTGCCAGTGGACAGTCCGGCAATCAGCCCCAGCATTTT. The chain couples TRBV19 to TRBJ1-5, with D possibly TRBD1 on 6 matching bases. The CDR3 runs 13 residues. CDR1 and CDR2 (germline): LNHDA, SQIVND (reference sequence). Trimming stripped 8 bases from V and 2 bases from J, with 10 bases between.

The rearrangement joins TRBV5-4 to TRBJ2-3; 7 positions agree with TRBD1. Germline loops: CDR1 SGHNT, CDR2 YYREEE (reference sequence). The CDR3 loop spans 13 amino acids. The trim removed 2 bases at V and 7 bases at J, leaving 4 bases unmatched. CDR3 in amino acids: CASSLRGLNTQYF. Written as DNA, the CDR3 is TGTGCCAGCAGCTTAAGGGGGCTGAATACGCAGTATTTT.

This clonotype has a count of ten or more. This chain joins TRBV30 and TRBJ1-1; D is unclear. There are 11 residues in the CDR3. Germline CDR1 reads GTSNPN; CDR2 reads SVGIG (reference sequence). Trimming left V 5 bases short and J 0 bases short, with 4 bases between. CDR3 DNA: TGTGCCTGGTCAGTGAACACTGAAGCTTTCTTT. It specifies CAWSVNTEAFF.